In its sample, the clone carrying this T cell receptor (beta chain) was seen once. The antigen remains unidentified. The germline CDR1 and CDR2 sequences are LNHDA and SQIVND (reference sequence). Trimming left V 6 bases short and J 4 bases short, with 15 bases between. CDR3 size: 15 residues. This sample is drawn from a study of Ad26.COV2.S vaccination and SARS-CoV-2 variants. Whole-study results and caveats: Measures of TCR breadth and depth may have fallen short of total T cell responses. Across vaccine and placebo recipients, the breadth of non-spike TCRs was similar.

TCRdb keeps only in-frame clones here, not all; method: immunoSEQ multiplex PCR. This table has about 400,000 clones, around 92% appearing once. The treatment is: 19 received Ad26.COV2.S at low or high dose, single or two shots; several received placebo; per-sample allocation not given. Collection of the samples took place on day 63 after the first injection of vaccine or placebo. It was Wuhan-strain SARS-CoV-2 spike that the Ad26 vaccine vector expressed. The J gene is TRBJ2-2, the V gene TRBV19, with D possibly TRBD2 on 6 matching bases. Sequencing used peripheral blood, obtained in a trial of Ad26.COV2.S vaccine versus placebo. The sequence was obtained from a person aged 18-60 years who received the Ad26.COV2.S COVID-19 vaccine or a placebo. CDR3: CASSPFLGGTGELFF. In DNA, the CDR3 is TGTGCCAGTAGCCCCTTTTTGGGGGGCACCGGGGAGCTGTTTTTT. The full variable domain, in which reference TRBV19 and TRBJ2-2 provide the parts outside the CDR3, is DGGITQSPKYLFRKEGQNVTLSCEQNLNHDAMYWYRQDPGQGLRLIYYSQIVNDFQKGDIAEGYSVSREKKESFPLTVTSAQKNPTAFYLCASSPFLGGTGELFFGEGSRLTVL.